This entry lists 8 T cell receptor beta chains sequenced from one sample in a study of CD8 T cells in ankylosing spondylitis. These TCRs are of unknown antigen specificity. Study-level points and caveats: Blood from ankylosing spondylitis patients appeared to carry a characteristic roughly 8-variant TCR beta motif.

One entry per CDR3 protein results from TCRdb running MiXCR on the 5' RACE reads. Of about 800,000 distinct CDR3 sequences listed, 12% are singletons. Sample: blood, either unsorted or a sorted T cell fraction (not recorded which). The receptors come from a male donor with ankylosing spondylitis.

J is TRBJ1-2 and V is TRBV7-2; 8 bases map to TRBD1. This CDR3 has 16 amino acids. CDR1 and CDR2 from the germline V gene are SGHTA and FQGNSA. With 4 bases clipped from V and 5 bases from J, the junction kept 12 bases outside the gene matches. The CDR3 DNA reads TGTGCCAGCAGCTCCTGGGTTGCAGGGGGCGCTTATGGCTACACCTTC. This translates into CASSSWVAGGAYGYTF.

The table lists this clonotype with a count of one. The gene calls are TRBV20-1 and TRBJ2-7; a possible D gene is TRBD2 (5 bases). The CDR3 runs to 11 residues. The V and J ends lost 6 bases and 7 bases respectively, with 13 bases between them. CDR1 is DFQATT and CDR2 is SNEGSKA in the germline V gene (reference sequence). The CDR3 nucleotides read TGCAGTGCCATCCGTTGGAGGGAGCAGTACTTC. Translation: CSAIRWREQYF.

This chain connects TRBV6-1 to TRBJ1-6; 8 bases agree with TRBD1. The germline gives CDR1 MNHNS, CDR2 SASEGT. The CDR3 is 15 amino acids. With 6 bases clipped from V and 10 bases from J, the junction kept 11 bases outside the gene matches. This CDR3 is CASSRRQGRVSPLHF. The CDR3 nucleotides read TGTGCCAGCAGCCGCCGACAGGGGAGGGTCTCACCCCTCCACTTT.

This chain uses TRBV5-1 with TRBJ1-1, with no clear D. Trimming removed 4 bases at V and 11 bases at J, with 18 bases between. Germline CDR1 reads SGHRS; CDR2 reads YFSETQ. CDR3 length: 13 amino acids. In nucleotides, the CDR3 is TGCGCCAGCAGCCTGGGGTTACAAAATAGCGCTTTCTTT. It translates to CASSLGLQNSAFF.

The rearrangement links TRBV5-1 to TRBJ2-7; D could derive from TRBD1 or TRBD2 (5 bases each). The CDR3 has 14 residues. The V end lost 2 bases, the J end lost 3 bases, and 12 bases lay between the germline ends. Germline V lookup: CDR1 SGHRS, CDR2 YFSETQ. The CDR3 loop reads CASSFSSGRYEQYF. The CDR3, as DNA: TGCGCCAGCAGCTTTTCCTCGGGGCGCTACGAGCAGTACTTC.

V usage is TRBV20-1 and J usage is TRBJ2-5; unclear D gene. V was cut by 0 bases and J by 5 bases, with 16 bases left in between. Per the germline V gene, CDR1 is DFQATT and CDR2 is SNEGSKA (reference sequence). The CDR3 totals 15 residues. The CDR3 sequence: CSARDPKRDQETQYF. The CDR3 region has the DNA TGCAGTGCTAGAGACCCGAAAAGAGATCAGGAGACCCAGTACTTC.

This clonotype was picked up many times. The rearrangement links TRBV27 to TRBJ1-6; the D is unclear. The CDR3 length is 13 residues. Germline V gene data show CDR1 as MNHEY and CDR2 as SMNVEV (reference sequence). V lost 8 bases and J lost 8, with 13 bases in between. The CDR3 here is CASSRQSDSPLHF. The CDR3 DNA is TGTGCCAGCTCAAGACAATCGGATTCACCCCTCCACTTT.

V gene TRBV5-6 combines with J gene TRBJ2-7; 7 positions match TRBD1. Trimming removed 5 bases from V and 2 bases from J; junction bases left unmatched: 10. Germline-derived CDR1 and CDR2 are SGHDT and YYEEEE. The CDR3 length is 15 residues. The CDR3 reads CASRTPGQPTYEQYF. CDR3 bases: TGTGCCAGCAGGACACCGGGACAGCCAACCTACGAGCAGTACTTC.